Sequencing of this T cell receptor (beta chain) was carried out in a study of Ad26.COV2.S vaccination and SARS-CoV-2 variants. Findings and limits, study-wide: TCR breadth and depth estimates may have understated total T cell responses. Non-spike TCR breadth was similar in vaccine and placebo recipients.

V was trimmed by 3 bases and J by 3 bases, leaving 8 bases between them. Germline V lookup: CDR1 MNHEY, CDR2 SMNVEV (reference sequence). The CDR3 is 13 amino acids. Described treatment: about 20 received Ad26.COV2.S at low or high dose, single or two shots; roughly five received placebo; per-sample allocation not given. Specimen acquisition occurred on day 63 following the initial vaccine or placebo injection. Expression of Wuhan-strain SARS-CoV-2 spike came from the Ad26 vector that formed the vaccine. Data came from immunoSEQ multiplex PCR; TCRdb stores just in-frame clones and leaves some out. The sample has about 350,000 clones, approximately 86% seen once. Note on this clone: Its matching antigen is unknown.

The chain carries TRBV27 and TRBJ1-2; no clear D. This sequence was found in a person aged 18-60 years who received the Ad26.COV2.S COVID-19 vaccine or a placebo. Source: peripheral blood, taken in a trial of Ad26.COV2.S vaccine versus placebo. In DNA, the CDR3 is TGTGCCAGCAGTTTCCGCGGCTACTATGGCTACACCTTC. It translates to CASSFRGYYGYTF.